This T cell receptor (beta chain) was retrieved from a study of cytomegalovirus exposure and HLA in healthy donors. Overall study: Approximately 190 million T cells yielded roughly 100 million unique TCR beta sequences, as an earlier analysis found. Notes on the study in general: Highest at DRB1 and lowest at HLA-C, TCR association rates differed among HLA loci in a later analysis. CMV serostatus was the only recorded immune exposure for donors.

Trimming cost V 0 bases and J 0 bases; bases outside gene matches: 8. CDR1 and CDR2 (germline): LGHNA, YNFKEQ. This CDR3 region has 20 residues. On this clone: Antigen unknown.

13 Jbeta primers and 60 Vbeta primers were used for the PCR. Profiled with immunoSEQ multiplex PCR; TCRdb holds only in-frame clones, not every one. The sample has about 48,000 clones, and its top ten clones hold 2.1%. Material: PBMCs. The rearrangement links TRBV4-2 to TRBJ2-4; 13 bases match TRBD2. The receptor was isolated from a woman aged 40 to 55 in good health and CMV-seronegative. The chain's CDR3 is CASSQDGGLAGPSAKNIQYF. As DNA, the CDR3 is TGTGCCAGCAGCCAAGATGGGGGACTAGCGGGACCATCAGCCAAAAACATTCAGTACTTC.